This is a list of T cell receptor beta chains from one sample in a study of neurological immune-mediated disorders. Using its own MiXCR run on the 5' RACE reads, TCRdb lists one record per CDR3 protein. The sample has some 78,000 distinct CDR3 sequences, 5% to 5.5% seen once; the top ten hold approximately 2.2%. The sample was PBMCs. The receptors derive from a woman aged 25 to 39 with multiple sclerosis. Each CDR3 is given without its conserved first and last residue. A D gene is named only where the DNA matches it firmly.

v_call	d_call	j_call	cdr3_aa
TRBV12-3/TRBV12-4	TRBD1	TRBJ2-5	ASSWGTGVAQETQY
TRBV15	.	TRBJ2-2	ATSIETPTAGELF
TRBV5-1	TRBD1	TRBJ2-4	ASSRGQGENIQY
TRBV11-3	.	TRBJ2-2	ASSIGGELF
TRBV20-1	.	TRBJ1-2	SARVSLDANYGYT
TRBV20-1	.	TRBJ2-5	SARALRGTSYGETQY
TRBV6-1	.	TRBJ2-3	ASSANRASDTQY
TRBV5-1	.	TRBJ2-3	ASSLRGLTSTDTQY
TRBV6-6	.	TRBJ2-7	ASSSLAVSYEQY
TRBV5-1	.	TRBJ1-5	ASSLGPLEPQH
TRBV20-1	.	TRBJ2-2	SARLEVRRNTGELF
TRBV27	TRBD1	TRBJ1-2	ASSDRGQSYGYT
TRBV7-2	TRBD2	TRBJ2-3	ASSLRAGGPSTDTQY
TRBV5-1	.	TRBJ2-4	ASSFEQGLGDIQY
TRBV5-1	.	TRBJ2-2	ASSPDYLELF
TRBV5-5	TRBD2	TRBJ2-7	ASSLVGSGKIQY
TRBV7-3	TRBD1	TRBJ1-1	ASSLTGTGSTEAF
TRBV28	TRBD2	TRBJ2-3	ASKGLAGDFADTQY
TRBV20-1	TRBD2	TRBJ2-7	SAGGGPRTDEQY
TRBV27	.	TRBJ1-1	ASSLSGNRDTEAF
TRBV18	.	TRBJ1-5	ASSLGQVQPQH
TRBV5-1	.	TRBJ1-1	ASSSQSNTEAF
TRBV5-1	TRBD1	TRBJ2-3	ASSSLTGGITDTQY
TRBV7-8	.	TRBJ2-3	ASSPRGDTQY